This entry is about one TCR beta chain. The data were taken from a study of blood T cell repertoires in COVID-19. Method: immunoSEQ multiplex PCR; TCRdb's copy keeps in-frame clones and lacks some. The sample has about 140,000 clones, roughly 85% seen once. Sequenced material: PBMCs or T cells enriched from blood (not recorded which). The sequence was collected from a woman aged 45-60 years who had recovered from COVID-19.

This chain's CDR3 is CAWSVFSYEQYF. DNA of the CDR3: TGTGCCTGGAGTGTCTTTTCTTACGAGCAGTACTTC. The rearrangement joins TRBV30 to TRBJ2-7, with D hard to call. CDR1 GTSNPN and CDR2 SVGIG come from the germline V gene (reference sequence). The CDR3 runs 12 residues. With 0 bases removed from V and 4 bases from J, the gap between germline ends came to 7 bases. Full variable domain (missing parts from reference TRBV30 and TRBJ2-7): SQTIHQWPATLVQPVGSPLSLECTVEGTSNPNLYWYRQAAGRGLQLLFYSVGIGQISSEVPQNLSASRPQDRQFILSSKKLLLSDSGFYLCAWSVFSYEQYFGPGTRLTVT.